This TCR beta chain was captured by sequencing in a study of shared clonotypes between healthy human individuals. The CDR3 contains 12 residues. V lost 5 bases and J 1 base, leaving 2 bases between the germline ends. Looked up from germline, CDR1 is LGHNT and CDR2 is FRNRAP. In the naive CD8 group, cells lacked CD45RO and were positively selected for CCR7, so terminally differentiated effector memory CD45RA+ cells were left out. The assay was immunoSEQ multiplex PCR, and TCRdb's table has in-frame clones only and misses some. The table lists some 2,100,000 clones, about 92% of them singletons. This chain connects TRBV12-5 to TRBJ2-2, with D uncertain. Sequenced sample: naive CD8+ T cells from PBMCs. The sequence derives from a man between 18 and 29 years old in good health. Some clones in this sample may be carry-over from other donors' samples. The CDR3 region has the DNA TGTGCTAGTGGTATGAACACCGGGGAGCTGTTTTTT. It codes for CASGMNTGELFF.